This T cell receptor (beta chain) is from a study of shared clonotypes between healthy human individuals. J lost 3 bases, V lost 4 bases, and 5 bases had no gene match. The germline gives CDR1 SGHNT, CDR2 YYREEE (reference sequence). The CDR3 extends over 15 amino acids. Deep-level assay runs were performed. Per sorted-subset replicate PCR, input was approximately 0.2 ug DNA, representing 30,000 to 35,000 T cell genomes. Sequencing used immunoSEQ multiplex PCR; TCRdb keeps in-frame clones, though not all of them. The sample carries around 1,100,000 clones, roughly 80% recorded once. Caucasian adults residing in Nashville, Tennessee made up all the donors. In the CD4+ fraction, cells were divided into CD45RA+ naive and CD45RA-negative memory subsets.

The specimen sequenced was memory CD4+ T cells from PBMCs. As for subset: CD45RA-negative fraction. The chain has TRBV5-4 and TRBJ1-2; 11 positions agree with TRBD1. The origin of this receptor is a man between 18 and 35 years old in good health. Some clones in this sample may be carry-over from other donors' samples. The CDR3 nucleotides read TGTGCCAGCAGCCCGGGGACAGGGGGTTACTATGGCTACACCTTC. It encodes CASSPGTGGYYGYTF.